The present T cell receptor beta chain was sequenced within a study of monozygotic twins with inflammatory bowel disease. Germline V CDR1 and CDR2: SGHTA, FQGNSA. The CDR3 contains 13 residues. Each TCR library consumed about 3,800 ng of total RNA. TCRdb reworked the 5' RACE reads into one entry per CDR3 protein, no DNA. The listing contains approximately 150,000 distinct CDR3 sequences. This chain links TRBV7-2 with TRBJ2-1. This clonotype was sampled from a human donor with ulcerative colitis or Crohn's disease, or a healthy co-twin of an affected twin (not recorded which). Material for sequencing was blood. The CDR3 protein is CASSLESYNEQFF.